This entry lists 24 T cell receptor beta chains sequenced from one sample in a study of CD8 T cells in Susac syndrome (dated by TCRdb to between 2018 and 2020). The library was produced with the immunoSEQ multiplex PCR assay. RNA was extracted using the RNeasy kit, and roughly 0.5 to 1 microgram was reverse transcribed with random hexamers. The raw public reads went through TCRdb reprocessing: fastp at Q25, MiXCR clone calling, in-frame beta chains kept. Records with the same CDR3 protein are collapsed into one entry carrying the most frequent genes and DNA. Counted in this sample were some 450,000 distinct CDR3 sequences; more than 80% of them appeared once. The ten biggest clones cover about 0.12% of the sample. Material: CD8+ T cells from PBMCs. The source of these receptors is a human donor with multiple sclerosis.

V usage is TRBV9 and J usage is TRBJ2-1; weak D call: TRBD2 (5 bases). The length of the CDR3 is 15 residues. Trimming removed 3 bases from V and 6 bases from J, with 16 bases in between. The germline V gene encodes CDR1 SGDLS and CDR2 YYNGEE. CDR3 sequence: CASSARIGMGNEQFF. The DNA of the CDR3 is TGTGCCAGCAGCGCGCGTATCGGGATGGGCAATGAGCAGTTCTTC.

CDR3 bases: TGTGCCAGCAGTTTCCGGGTAATAGGGCTGAACACTGAAGCTTTCTTT. This sequence encodes CASSFRVIGLNTEAFF. This chain uses TRBV6-5 with TRBJ1-1, with D unclear. The CDR3 is 16 amino acids. Germline V lookup: CDR1 MNHEY, CDR2 SVGAGI. The V gene lost 4 bases and the J gene lost 0 bases, with 15 bases spanning the gap.

The V call is TRBV7-9, the J call TRBJ2-1; D possibly corresponds to TRBD2 (5 bases). Germline V gene data show CDR1 as SEHNR and CDR2 as FQNEAQ (reference sequence). The CDR3 runs to 12 residues. Trimming shortened V by 6 bases and J by 10 bases, and 13 bases separated the two germline ends. CDR3 sequence: CASRGGLPEQFF. In nucleotides, the CDR3 is TGTGCCAGCAGAGGCGGGCTCCCGGAGCAGTTCTTC. Variable domain in full (rest from reference TRBV7-9 and TRBJ2-1): DTGVSQNPRHKITKRGQNVTFRCDPISEHNRLYWYRQTLGQGPEFLTYFQNEAQLEKSRLLSDRFSAERPKGSFSTLEIQRTEQGDSAMYLCASRGGLPEQFFGPGTRLTVL.

This clonotype appeared once. This chain links TRBV12-3 or TRBV12-4 with TRBJ1-1, with 7 bases lining up with TRBD1. This CDR3 region has 12 residues. Losses at the gene ends were 10 bases for V and 4 bases for J; bases not matched to a gene: 6. The CDR3 reads CATSTGITEAFF. As DNA, the CDR3 is TGTGCCACCTCGACAGGGATCACTGAAGCTTTCTTT.

Comments on this clonotype: Mismatch with germline at one junction end may stem from a read error. This rearrangement joins TRBV6-5 to TRBJ2-6, with D uncertain. This CDR3 region has 15 residues. Germline loops: CDR1 MNHEY, CDR2 SVGAGI. For the CDR3, the DNA is TGTGCCAGCAGTGACTCACACTCTGGGGCCAACGTCCTGACTTTC. This encodes CASSDSHSGANVLTF.

The CDR3 region is CASTGGGEGNQPQHF. The DNA of the CDR3 is TGTGCCAGTACCGGCGGCGGTGAGGGCAATCAGCCCCAGCATTTT. The chain uses TRBV19 and TRBJ1-5; D ambiguous. From germline, CDR1 is LNHDA and CDR2 SQIVND (reference sequence). The CDR3 is made up of 15 amino acids. Trimming cost V 7 bases and J 2 bases, with 15 bases left between them.

This clonotype was observed a single time. CDR3 loop: CAWSVLRRQGSNEQYF. Written as DNA, the CDR3 is TGTGCCTGGAGTGTACTACGTCGACAGGGTAGTAACGAGCAGTACTTC. The J gene is TRBJ2-7, the V gene TRBV30, with 7 nucleotides matching TRBD1. CDR3 size: 16 residues. V dropped 0 bases and J dropped 5; count of bases not matched to a gene: 13. The germline V gene has CDR1 GTSNPN and CDR2 SVGIG (reference sequence). Complete variable domain (other parts from reference TRBV30 and TRBJ2-7): SQTIHQWPATLVQPVGSPLSLECTVEGTSNPNLYWYRQAAGRGLQLLFYSVGIGQISSEVPQNLSASRPQDRQFILSSKKLLLSDSGFYLCAWSVLRRQGSNEQYFGPGTRLTVT.

The chain uses TRBV12-3 or TRBV12-4 and TRBJ2-1; the D is unclear. The CDR3 runs to 12 residues. The V end lost 3 bases, the J end lost 7 bases, and 7 bases lay between the germline ends. In DNA, the CDR3 is TGTGCCAGCAGTTTTATCCTGAATGAGCAGTTCTTC. Translation gives CASSFILNEQFF.

The rearrangement uses TRBV5-4 and TRBJ2-7; 8 bases fit TRBD1. Losses at the gene ends were 0 bases for V and 5 bases for J; bases not matched to a gene: 4. Germline CDR1 reads SGHNT; CDR2 reads YYREEE (reference sequence). The CDR3 consists of 14 residues. The CDR3, as DNA: TGTGCCAGCAGCTTGGGGACAGGGACCGACGAGCAGTACTTC. Translated: CASSLGTGTDEQYF.

The chain employs TRBV6-5 and TRBJ2-1; 10 bases agree with TRBD2. Trimming removed 2 bases from V and 0 bases from J; junction bases left unmatched: 1. CDR1 is MNHEY and CDR2 is SVGAGI in the germline V gene. The CDR3 has 16 amino acids. The CDR3 nucleotides read TGTGCCAGCAGTTACACTAGCGGGGACTCCTACAATGAGCAGTTCTTC. This gives the protein CASSYTSGDSYNEQFF.

This CDR3 is CASSPLRLAGEGWGYEQYF. DNA for the CDR3: TGTGCCAGCAGTCCCCTGAGACTAGCGGGAGAAGGGTGGGGTTACGAGCAGTACTTC. The chain has TRBV27 and TRBJ2-7; TRBD2 agrees at 12 bases. The CDR3 is made up of 19 amino acids. J gave up 4 bases and V 5 bases, and 18 bases lay outside the gene matches. Germline-derived CDR1 and CDR2 are MNHEY and SMNVEV (reference sequence).

The chain links TRBV6-5 to TRBJ2-5; 7 bases are shared with TRBD1. This CDR3 has 15 amino acids. The V gene end was trimmed by 2 bases and the J gene end by 1 base; junction bases not matched to a gene: 4. Germline V gene lookup returns CDR1 MNHEY and CDR2 SVGAGI. The DNA of the CDR3 is TGTGCCAGCAGTTACGGGACAGCCGTCCAAGAGACCCAGTACTTC. Residues: CASSYGTAVQETQYF.

Worth noting for this clonotype: An end of the junction does not agree with germline; a read error may underlie this. V gene TRBV7-9 combines with J gene TRBJ1-1, with 9 bases fitting TRBD1. The germline V gene encodes CDR1 SEHNR and CDR2 FQNEAQ (reference sequence). The CDR3 has 16 amino acids. The DNA for the CDR3 is TGTGCCAGCAGATACCCGGACAGGGGATCGGGCACTGAAGCATTCTTT. Its protein is CASRYPDRGSGTEAFF. Drawing the rest from reference TRBV7-9 and TRBJ1-1, the complete variable domain is DTGVSQNPRHKITKRGQNVTFRCDPISEHNRLYWYRQTLGQGPEFLTYFQNEAQLEKSRLLSDRFSAERPKGSFSTLEIQRTEQGDSAMYLCASRYPDRGSGTEAFFGQGTRLTVV.

This clonotype was seen only once. This rearrangement joins TRBV3-1 to TRBJ1-2, with a weak D call TRBD1 (5 bases). V gave up 8 bases and J gave up 5 bases, with 12 bases separating them. CDR1 is LGHDT and CDR2 is YNNKEL in the germline V gene (reference sequence). This CDR3 comprises 12 residues. The CDR3 loop reads CASRGPQYGYTF. The CDR3 DNA reads TGTGCCAGCCGGGGACCGCAATATGGCTACACCTTC.

The chain combines TRBV11-2 with TRBJ2-1; 11 nucleotides agree with TRBD2. Germline V gene data show CDR1 as SGHAT and CDR2 as FQNNGV. J was trimmed by 2 bases and V by 5 bases; bases with no gene match: 5. The CDR3 has 16 residues. The CDR3: CASSPVAGGPYNEQFF. DNA for the CDR3: TGTGCCAGCAGCCCAGTAGCGGGGGGGCCCTACAATGAGCAGTTCTTC.

CDR3 coding DNA: TGTGCCAGCAGCTTGGAGAGACTCCTAACAATCTCTGGGGCCAACGTCCTGACTTTC. Protein product: CASSLERLLTISGANVLTF. This rearrangement joins TRBV5-6 to TRBJ2-6; D is unclear. The CDR3 extends over 19 amino acids. From germline, CDR1 is SGHDT and CDR2 YYEEEE. V was shortened by 0 bases and J by 0 bases, with 16 bases between the two germline ends.

V usage is TRBV20-1 and J usage is TRBJ1-2; D is undetermined. Trimming shortened V by 1 base and J by 7 bases, and 13 bases separated the two germline ends. Germline V CDR1 and CDR2: DFQATT, SNEGSKA (reference sequence). This CDR3 contains 13 residues. CDR3 residues: CSARASGVSGYTF. As DNA, the CDR3 is TGCAGTGCTAGAGCTTCAGGCGTTAGTGGCTACACCTTC.

The chain has TRBV19 and TRBJ1-1; weak D call: TRBD1 (5 bases). V dropped 8 bases and J dropped 7 bases, with 17 bases sitting between them. In germline, CDR1 is LNHDA, CDR2 SQIVND (reference sequence). The CDR3 consists of 13 residues. CDR3 amino acids: CASQAASRDEAFF. The CDR3 DNA sequence: TGTGCCAGTCAGGCGGCCTCCAGGGATGAAGCTTTCTTT.

J is TRBJ2-1 and V is TRBV20-1, with TRBD2 matching over 9 bases. The CDR3 consists of 20 residues. Germline CDR1 DFQATT, CDR2 SNEGSKA (reference sequence). V lost 0 bases, J lost 4 bases, and 19 bases stayed unmatched. The CDR3 region is CSARDLGLAGGPGIYNEQFF. The DNA of the CDR3 is TGCAGTGCTAGAGATCTCGGGTTGGCGGGAGGGCCAGGGATTTACAATGAGCAGTTCTTC.

V gene TRBV28 combines with J gene TRBJ2-7; the D gene is possibly TRBD2 (5 bases). The CDR3 spans 18 residues. Looked up from germline, CDR1 is MDHEN and CDR2 is SYDVKM. Trimming stripped 5 bases from V and 5 bases from J, with 28 bases between. CDR3 in amino acids: CASSDTSPEWEKKDEQYF. The DNA for the CDR3 is TGTGCCAGCAGTGACACTTCCCCCGAGTGGGAGAAAAAGGACGAGCAGTACTTC.

The chain joins TRBV7-9 to TRBJ1-1; possible D gene TRBD1, 6 bases. This CDR3 comprises 16 residues. Germline loops: CDR1 SEHNR, CDR2 FQNEAQ (reference sequence). The V gene lost 4 bases and the J gene lost 0 bases, with 15 bases spanning the gap. The CDR3 nucleotides are TGTGCCAGCAGCTATTCACCTCAGGGGATGAACACTGAAGCTTTCTTT. Amino acids: CASSYSPQGMNTEAFF.

DNA for the CDR3: TGTGCCAGCAAATTACCGGGGTCCTATGGCTACACCTTC. It encodes CASKLPGSYGYTF. This rearrangement joins TRBV28 to TRBJ1-2; D is uncertain. The ends were cut back, 7 bases at V and 4 bases at J, with 13 bases in the middle. This CDR3 has 13 residues. Germline-derived CDR1 and CDR2 are MDHEN and SYDVKM.

V gene TRBV7-3 combines with J gene TRBJ2-3; possible D gene TRBD1, 6 bases. CDR1 and CDR2 from the germline V gene are SGHTA and FQGTGA. This CDR3 comprises 16 residues. V was shortened by 2 bases and J by 0 bases, with 12 bases between the two germline ends. The CDR3 DNA is TGTGCCAGCAGCTTATTTGGACAGCAAAGCACAGATACGCAGTATTTT. This gives the protein CASSLFGQQSTDTQYF.

The rearrangement uses TRBV12-3 or TRBV12-4 and TRBJ2-5, with D possibly being TRBD2 (5 bases). This CDR3 region has 13 residues. V was pared by 6 bases and J by 5 bases, with 13 bases between. The CDR3 loop is CASRKLGLETQYF. The CDR3 DNA reads TGTGCCAGCAGGAAACTAGGCTTGGAGACCCAGTACTTC.